The 9 T cell receptor beta chains presented below share a single source sample, sequenced in a study of T cells in localized non-small cell lung cancer. Profiled with immunoSEQ multiplex PCR; TCRdb holds only in-frame clones, not every one. The sample holds under 20,000 clones; approximately 82% are singletons and the top ten take 25%. The starting material was peripheral blood, obtained before any cancer treatment. Source of these receptors: a female donor older than 55 with stage I lung adenocarcinoma.

This chain uses TRBV7-9 with TRBJ2-5; 9 bases are shared with TRBD1. CDR3 length: 14 residues. V shed 5 bases, J shed 3 bases, and the junction held 4 bases outside the gene matches. Germline V gene lookup returns CDR1 SEHNR and CDR2 FQNEAQ (reference sequence). The DNA of the CDR3 is TGTGCCAGCAGCCAGGGACAGGGAAAAGAGACCCAGTACTTC. Translation: CASSQGQGKETQYF.

The chain has TRBV14 and TRBJ1-4; D is ambiguous. CDR3 length equals 15 residues. V dropped 3 bases and J dropped 0 bases, with 8 bases sitting between them. CDR1 and CDR2 (germline): SGHDN, FVKESK. CDR3 loop: CASSHFGTTNEKLFF. The CDR3 DNA sequence: TGTGCCAGCAGCCACTTCGGGACAACTAATGAAAAACTGTTTTTT.

This chain uses TRBV5-1 with TRBJ2-7; 9 nucleotides align to TRBD1. Germline CDR1 and CDR2: SGHRS and YFSETQ. The CDR3 loop spans 16 amino acids. Trimming cost V 0 bases and J 0 bases; bases outside gene matches: 4. Here the CDR3 DNA reads TGCGCCAGCAGCTTGGAAGTGGACAGGGGCTCCTACGAGCAGTACTTC. Translating it yields CASSLEVDRGSYEQYF.

This rearrangement joins TRBV6-5 to TRBJ2-5; 9 bases map to TRBD1. V lost 6 bases to trimming and J lost 5 bases; unmatched junction nucleotides: 7. Germline-derived CDR1 and CDR2 are MNHEY and SVGAGI. The CDR3 spans 14 residues. CDR3 DNA sequence: TGTGCCAGCAGCCTCCGTGGACAGGGGGAGACCCAGTACTTC. Its translation: CASSLRGQGETQYF.

The chain has TRBV18 and TRBJ1-3, with D possibly TRBD1 on 6 matching bases. CDR3 length: 17 amino acids. The V and J ends lost 0 bases and 4 bases respectively, with 16 bases between them. The germline CDR1 and CDR2 sequences are KGHSH and LQKENI. Here the CDR3 reads CASSPPQGFLYGNTIYF. CDR3 coding DNA: TGTGCCAGCTCACCACCGCAGGGGTTTTTATACGGAAACACCATATATTTT.

This clone has only one observation. The chain uses TRBV5-4 and TRBJ2-3; 9 nucleotides agree with TRBD2. V was clipped by 5 bases and J by 5 bases; unmatched bases: 9. CDR1 SGHNT and CDR2 YYREEE come from the germline V gene (reference sequence). The CDR3 consists of 15 residues. DNA for the CDR3: TGTGCCAGCAGGGGAGCGGGGGGTAGCGGAGATACGCAGTATTTT. Its protein product is CASRGAGGSGDTQYF.

The chain joins TRBV11-3 to TRBJ2-2; 11 bases map to TRBD2. V shed 4 bases, J shed 4 bases, and the junction held 2 bases outside the gene matches. This CDR3 has 15 amino acids. Germline V gene sequence: CDR1 SGHNT, CDR2 YENEEA. CDR3 in amino acids: CASSSSGGPTGELFF. The CDR3 DNA is TGTGCCAGCAGCTCTAGCGGGGGGCCCACCGGGGAGCTGTTTTTT.

V gene TRBV4-2 combines with J gene TRBJ2-6; a possible D gene is TRBD2 (5 bases). This CDR3 has 18 amino acids. V lost 0 bases and J lost 2, with 14 bases in between. Germline lookup yields CDR1 LGHNA and CDR2 YNFKEQ. The CDR3 DNA reads TGTGCCAGCAGCCAAGAGGTATCGCGGACTGCTGGGGCCAACGTCCTGACTTTC. Translating gives CASSQEVSRTAGANVLTF.

This sequence joins TRBV30 and TRBJ2-2; 11 bases match TRBD2. Trimming removed 3 bases from V and 3 bases from J; junction bases left unmatched: 3. Germline V CDR1 and CDR2: GTSNPN, SVGIG (reference sequence). This CDR3 comprises 15 residues. The DNA of the CDR3 is TGTGCCTGGAGACTAGCGGGGGTTTACACCGGGGAGCTGTTTTTT. This encodes CAWRLAGVYTGELFF. The variable domain in full, with the rest retrieved from reference TRBV30 and TRBJ2-2, is SQTIHQWPATLVQPVGSPLSLECTVEGTSNPNLYWYRQAAGRGLQLLFYSVGIGQISSEVPQNLSASRPQDRQFILSSKKLLLSDSGFYLCAWRLAGVYTGELFFGEGSRLTVL.